Shown below are 7 T cell receptor beta chains from a single sample sequenced in a study of cytomegalovirus exposure and HLA in healthy donors. The study ran its PCR with 60 Vbeta and 13 Jbeta primers. The protocol was immunoSEQ multiplex PCR, while the TCRdb copy is restricted to in-frame clones and leaves out a portion. Of 160,000 or so clones listed, about 82% were seen once; the top ten hold roughly 7.6%. The sequenced material came from PBMCs. The receptors were sampled from a woman aged 25-40 years in good health and CMV-seropositive.

The chain recombines TRBV5-4 with TRBJ1-2; D gene unclear. Per germline, CDR1 SGHNT and CDR2 YYREEE (reference sequence). The CDR3 has 15 amino acids. Trimming took 4 bases from V and 0 from J, leaving 13 bases between them. The CDR3: CASSPGIGANYGYTF. The CDR3 DNA is TGTGCCAGCAGCCCAGGCATCGGGGCTAACTATGGCTACACCTTC.

This chain uses TRBV5-1 with TRBJ2-2, with 8 bases that match TRBD1. V shed 2 bases and J 3 bases; nucleotides not matched to a gene: 6. The CDR3 extends over 16 amino acids. Germline assignment: CDR1 SGHRS and CDR2 YFSETQ. This CDR3 reads CASSFTGGPDTGELFF. DNA of the CDR3: TGCGCCAGCAGCTTTACAGGGGGACCTGACACCGGGGAGCTGTTTTTT.

The rearrangement joins TRBV4-1 to TRBJ1-5; weak D call: TRBD1 (6 bases). Germline CDR1 MGHRA, CDR2 YSYEKL. Trimming removed 3 bases at V and 9 bases at J, with 21 bases between. There are 16 residues in the CDR3. In DNA form, the CDR3 reads TGCGCCAGCAGCCAGGGACCAGGACAGACTACGTGGCCCCAGCATTTT. Protein: CASSQGPGQTTWPQHF.

The chain uses TRBV5-6 and TRBJ2-5; the match to TRBD1 covers 10 bases. CDR3 length: 16 amino acids. Trimming at V came to 4 bases and at J to 3 bases, leaving 9 bases not matched to a gene. The germline V gene has CDR1 SGHDT and CDR2 YYEEEE. CDR3 region: CASSPFRGTGEETQYF. DNA for the CDR3: TGTGCCAGCAGCCCCTTTCGTGGGACAGGGGAAGAGACCCAGTACTTC.

The chain combines TRBV15 with TRBJ2-5, with D perhaps TRBD2 (6 bases). The V and J ends lost 3 bases and 3 bases respectively, with 14 bases between them. The CDR3 runs to 15 residues. CDR1 is LNHNV and CDR2 is YYDKDF in the germline V gene (reference sequence). The CDR3 coding sequence is TGTGCCACCAGCAGTCTGGGGGGTGGGGAAGAGACCCAGTACTTC. It is translated as CATSSLGGGEETQYF.

The chain couples TRBV7-2 to TRBJ2-2; D is possibly TRBD2 (6 bases). This CDR3 contains 14 residues. The V end lost 5 bases, the J end lost 9 bases, and 16 bases lay between the germline ends. Germline V gives CDR1 SGHTA, CDR2 FQGNSA. The CDR3 reads CASSRGTPPWELFF. As DNA, the CDR3 is TGTGCCAGCAGCCGTGGGACTCCTCCGTGGGAGCTGTTTTTT.

This rearrangement joins TRBV7-3 to TRBJ1-1; D possibly corresponds to TRBD1 (5 bases). The V gene lost 5 bases and the J gene lost 5 bases, with 12 bases spanning the gap. CDR3 size: 13 residues. CDR1 and CDR2 (germline): SGHTA, FQGTGA. CDR3 region: CASSPGGRTEAFF. In DNA form, the CDR3 reads TGTGCCAGCAGCCCCGGGGGGAGGACTGAAGCTTTCTTT.